Given below is one T cell receptor beta chain in context. Its recognized antigen is unknown. Base qualities are not recorded, but no much larger clone differs from it by a single base. The data originate from a study of control samples from healthy donors and cancer patients (dated by TCRdb to about 2020). Library preparation was by the immunoSEQ multiplex PCR assay. Held by TCRdb, this immuneACCESS table contains in-frame sequences only and omits some clones. Under half of the omission traces to an unresolved V gene where checked; the cause of the rest is unknown. The sample table holds approximately 100,000 clones, of which around 89% were seen once. The top ten clonotypes cover 19% of the sample. The CDR3 measures 14 amino acids from cysteine to phenylalanine. This entry keeps only the CDR3 DNA: 42 bases, framed from base 1. V drops 3 bases and J drops 0 bases, leaving 7 bases in between. According to the germline V gene, CDR1 reads MNHEY and CDR2 reads SVGAGI.

Recombination connected TRBV6-5 to TRBJ2-3; there is no confident call for the D gene. This sequence was found in a man aged 55 to 70 with lung cancer. The specimen was PBMCs. The DNA reads as follows: TGTGCCAGCAGTTATCGAGACAGCACAGATACGCAGTATTTT. Its translation reads: CASSYRDSTDTQYF.